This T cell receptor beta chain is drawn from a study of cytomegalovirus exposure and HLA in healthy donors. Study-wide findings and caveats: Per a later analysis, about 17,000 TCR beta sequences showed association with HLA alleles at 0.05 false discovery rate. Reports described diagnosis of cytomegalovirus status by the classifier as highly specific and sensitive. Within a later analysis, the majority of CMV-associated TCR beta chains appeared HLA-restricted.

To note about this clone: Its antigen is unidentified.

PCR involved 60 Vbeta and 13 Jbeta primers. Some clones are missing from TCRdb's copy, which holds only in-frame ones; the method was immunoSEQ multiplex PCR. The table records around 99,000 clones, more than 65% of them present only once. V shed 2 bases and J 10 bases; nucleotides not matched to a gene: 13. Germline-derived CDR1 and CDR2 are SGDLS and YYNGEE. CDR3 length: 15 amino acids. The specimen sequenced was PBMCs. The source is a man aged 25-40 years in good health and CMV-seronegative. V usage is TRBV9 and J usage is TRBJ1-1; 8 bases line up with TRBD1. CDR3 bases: TGTGCCAGCAGCGTGAGTGGACAGGGCTTATCGGGAGCTTTCTTT. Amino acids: CASSVSGQGLSGAFF.